This T cell receptor beta chain was sequenced for a study of shared clonotypes between healthy human individuals. Of note for this clone: The antigen is not known.

Study results and limitations: Naive subsets tended to show greater estimated richness than memory subsets. The generation probabilities recorded for non-shared clonotypes fell below those of clonotypes shared by all four donors. Across a handful of donors, naive CD4 shared roughly 5%, naive CD8 around 3.8%, memory CD4 2.3%, memory CD8 over 0.3%.

Only in-frame clones appear in the TCRdb table, and some are missing; sequencing was by immunoSEQ multiplex PCR. Here the sample spans some 630,000 clones, approximately 96% being singletons. V lost 2 bases and J lost 14; bases outside the gene matches: 3. Germline V CDR1 and CDR2: MGHDK, SYGVNS. This CDR3 is 12 amino acids long. Selected positively for CCR7 and CD45RO-negative, naive CD8 cells excluded terminally differentiated effector memory CD45RA+ cells. The study drew all its donors from Caucasian adults living in Nashville, Tennessee. The sequencing input was naive CD8+ T cells sorted from blood. This TCR came from a woman aged 25 to 39 in good health. V gene TRBV25-1 combines with J gene TRBJ2-1; the match to TRBD2 covers 10 bases. The CDR3 DNA is TGTGCCAGCAGTGAAACTAGCGGGACCGAGTTCTTC. Its protein is CASSETSGTEFF.